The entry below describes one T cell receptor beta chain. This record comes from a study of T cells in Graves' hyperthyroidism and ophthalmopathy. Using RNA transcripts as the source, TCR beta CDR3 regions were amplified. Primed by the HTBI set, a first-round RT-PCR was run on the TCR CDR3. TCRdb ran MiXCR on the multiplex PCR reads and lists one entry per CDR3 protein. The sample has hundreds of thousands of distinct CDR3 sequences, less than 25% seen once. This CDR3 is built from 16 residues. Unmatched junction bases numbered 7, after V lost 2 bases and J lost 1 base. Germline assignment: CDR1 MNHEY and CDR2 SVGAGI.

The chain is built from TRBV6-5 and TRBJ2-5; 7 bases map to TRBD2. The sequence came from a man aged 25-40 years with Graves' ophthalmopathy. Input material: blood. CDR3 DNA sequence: TGTGCCAGCAGTTACGAGCCTAGCGGAGCCCAAGAGACCCAGTACTTC. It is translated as CASSYEPSGAQETQYF.